This is a list of T cell receptor beta chains from one sample in a study of blood T cell repertoires in COVID-19. The assay was immunoSEQ multiplex PCR, and TCRdb's table has in-frame clones only and misses some. The sample consists of about 200,000 clones, around 88% of them appearing once. Sample: PBMCs or T cells enriched from blood (not recorded which). These TCRs come from a woman aged 30 to 39 who had been exposed to COVID-19. The CDR3 runs from the conserved cysteine through the conserved F or W. The D gene is left open where the match is weak. A clone size is listed for some rows: how often the clone was seen (once, few, many), or a class if it is expanded.

d_call	j_call	v_call	clone_size	cdr3_nt	cdr3_aa
-	TRBJ1-5	TRBV6-2/TRBV6-3	-	TGTGCCAGCAGTTACGGGCCATTCGGGGGGAAGGGCAATCAGCCCCAGCATTTT	CASSYGPFGGKGNQPQHF
-	TRBJ2-2	TRBV28	-	TGTGCCAGCACCCTCCGCGGAGTACCCGATACCGGGGAGCTGTTTTTT	CASTLRGVPDTGELFF
-	TRBJ2-7	TRBV12-5	-	TGTGCTAGTGGTTTGGACCGGGACAAGATTTTCTACGAGCAGTACTTC	CASGLDRDKIFYEQYF
-	TRBJ2-3	TRBV6-1	once	TGTGCCAGCAGTGAAGCGCCGAGGGATACGCAGTATTTT	CASSEAPRDTQYF
-	TRBJ1-2	TRBV13	-	TGTGCCAGCAGCTTACAGGGCCACTATGGCTACACCTTC	CASSLQGHYGYTF
TRBD1	TRBJ1-4	TRBV11-2	-	TGTGCCAGCAGCTTCAGGGGGGCCAGAGAAAAACTGTTTTTT	CASSFRGAREKLFF
TRBD1	TRBJ1-1	TRBV7-8	-	TGTGCCAGCAGCTCGGACAGGGTAGGGGGGTACAGCACTGAAGCTTTCTTT	CASSSDRVGGYSTEAFF
TRBD1	TRBJ2-7	TRBV19	-	TGTGCCAGTAGTACGAGGGGGAACCCCACACAGGGGGGTCCCCCCTACGAGCAGTACTTC	CASSTRGNPTQGGPPYEQYF
-	TRBJ2-3	TRBV3-1/TRBV3-2	-	TGTGCCAGCAGCCAAGGTCCCGGGGGGCCGAGCAGTACGCAGTATTTT	CASSQGPGGPSSTQYF
TRBD1	TRBJ1-1	TRBV19	once	TGTGCCAGTAGTCCGGACAGGACCACTGAAGCTTTCTTT	CASSPDRTTEAFF
TRBD1	TRBJ1-6	TRBV2	once	TGTGCCAGCGGAGGGACAGGGATGATCGGAATTTCACCCCTCCACTTT	CASGGTGMIGISPLHF
-	TRBJ1-1	TRBV27	once	TGTGCCAGCAGTTTATTCGGACTGGGACAGAACACTGAAGCTTTCTTT	CASSLFGLGQNTEAFF
TRBD2	TRBJ2-1	TRBV4-2	-	TGTGCCAGCAGCCAAGATCAGGCTAGCGGGGGGAATGAGCAGTTCTTC	CASSQDQASGGNEQFF
-	TRBJ1-5	TRBV5-1	-	TGCGCCAGCAGCTTGCTCGGGGATAGCAATCAGCCCCAGCATTTT	CASSLLGDSNQPQHF
-	TRBJ2-4	TRBV6-6	-	TGTGCCAGCAGCCAGGGACACCAGTACTTC	CASSQGHQYF
-	TRBJ1-4	TRBV21-1	-	TGTGCCAGCAGGTGCCCAGGGATCTTCTGTGAAAAACTGTTTTTT	CASRCPGIFCEKLFF
-	TRBJ2-3	TRBV5-1	-	TGCGCCAGCAGCTGGGGCCTGGACACAGATACGCAGTATTTT	CASSWGLDTDTQYF
-	TRBJ1-2	TRBV5-1	once	TGCGCCAGCAGCTGGCCGGGTCCTAACTATGGCTACACCTTC	CASSWPGPNYGYTF
TRBD1	TRBJ1-2	TRBV18	-	TGTGCCAGCTCACCACCGGGGACAGACTATGGCTACACCTTC	CASSPPGTDYGYTF
TRBD1	TRBJ1-6	TRBV6-5	-	TGTGCCAGCAGCAACCGACAGGGGGGTTCACCCCTCCACTTT	CASSNRQGGSPLHF
TRBD1	TRBJ1-2	TRBV24-1	-	TGTGCCACCAGTGATTCCGGGACAGGGGCATCGGGCTACACCTTC	CATSDSGTGASGYTF
-	TRBJ1-4	TRBV18	once	TGTGCCAGCTCACCACGACAGGCTTGGGCTAATGAAAAACTGTTTTTT	CASSPRQAWANEKLFF
TRBD2	TRBJ2-1	TRBV11-2	once	TGTGCCAGCAGCTTAGCACTAGCGGGGTTGTATGAGCAGTTCTTC	CASSLALAGLYEQFF
TRBD2	TRBJ2-2	TRBV18	few	TGTGCCAGCTCACCAGCCGCGGGGGGCCTGAACACCGGGGAGCTGTTTTTT	CASSPAAGGLNTGELFF
TRBD1	TRBJ1-4	TRBV11-3	-	TGTGCCAGCAGCCTTTACCAAGGGACAGGATATGAAAAACTGTTTTTT	CASSLYQGTGYEKLFF
-	TRBJ1-4	TRBV11-3	-	TGTGCCAGCAGCCCCGGCGGCCGGAGCCCTGAAAAACTGTTTTTT	CASSPGGRSPEKLFF
TRBD1	TRBJ2-5	TRBV6-1	-	TGTGCCAGCAGTGAAGGACAGGGGATTTTCCAAGAGACCCAGTACTTC	CASSEGQGIFQETQYF
TRBD1	TRBJ1-1	TRBV10-3	-	TGTGCCATCATGTCGGGACAGTTCACGACGAAAGGAGGGAACACTGAAGCTTTCTTT	CAIMSGQFTTKGGNTEAFF
TRBD1	TRBJ1-6	TRBV15	-	TGTGCCACCAGCAGAGAGAGACAGGGGGGGAATTCACCCCTCCACTTT	CATSRERQGGNSPLHF
TRBD2	TRBJ2-1	TRBV11-2	-	TGTGCCAGCAGCCCTCGGGGGAGCGGGGGAGACAATGAGCAGTTCTTC	CASSPRGSGGDNEQFF
TRBD1	TRBJ2-7	TRBV24-1	-	TGTGCCACCAGTGAACAGGGGATGGCCGAGCAGTACTTC	CATSEQGMAEQYF
TRBD1	TRBJ1-1	TRBV19	once	TGTGCCAGTAGTATTACAGGGGTGAACACTGAAGCTTTCTTT	CASSITGVNTEAFF
TRBD1	TRBJ1-2	TRBV24-1	few	TGTGCCACCAGTGATCCGGGACAGAGTACTAACTATGGCTACACCTTC	CATSDPGQSTNYGYTF